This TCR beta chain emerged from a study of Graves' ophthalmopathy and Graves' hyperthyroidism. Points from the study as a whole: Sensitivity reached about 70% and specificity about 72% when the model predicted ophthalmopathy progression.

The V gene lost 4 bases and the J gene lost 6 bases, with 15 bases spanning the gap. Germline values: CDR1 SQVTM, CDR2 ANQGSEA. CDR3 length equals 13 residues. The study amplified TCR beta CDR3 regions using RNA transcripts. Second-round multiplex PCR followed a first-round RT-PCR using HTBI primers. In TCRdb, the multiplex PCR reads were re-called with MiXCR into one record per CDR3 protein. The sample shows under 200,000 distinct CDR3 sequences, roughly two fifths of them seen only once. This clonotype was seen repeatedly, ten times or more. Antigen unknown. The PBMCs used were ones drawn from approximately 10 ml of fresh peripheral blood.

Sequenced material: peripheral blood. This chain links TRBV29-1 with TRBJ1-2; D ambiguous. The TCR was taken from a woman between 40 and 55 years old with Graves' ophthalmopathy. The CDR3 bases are TGCAGCGTTGCCCTTCAGCGTGGAGATGGCTACACCTTC. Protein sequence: CSVALQRGDGYTF.